Each of the 30 T cell receptor beta chains below was sequenced from the same sample in a study of technical replicates of blood from several donors. Sequenced by immunoSEQ multiplex PCR; TCRdb stores in-frame clones only, minus some. Of about 79,000 clones listed, roughly 94% are singletons. The material sequenced was T cells isolated from PBMCs. The receptors originated from a human donor in good health.

The chain recombines TRBV27 with TRBJ2-1, with D hard to call. The V gene lost 2 bases and the J gene lost 3 bases, with 8 bases spanning the gap. The CDR3 runs 14 residues. CDR1 is MNHEY and CDR2 is SMNVEV in the germline V gene (reference sequence). The CDR3 is CASSLDRVYNEQFF. The CDR3 DNA reads TGTGCCAGCAGTTTAGATCGGGTCTACAATGAGCAGTTCTTC.

The rearrangement uses TRBV11-3 and TRBJ1-3; perhaps TRBD1 as D (5 bases). The germline V gene has CDR1 SGHNT and CDR2 YENEEA. The CDR3 sequence is 16 residues long. The V gene lost 5 bases and the J gene lost 3 bases, with 17 bases spanning the gap. The chain's CDR3 is CASSPETVFLGNTIYF. The CDR3 bases are TGTGCCAGCAGCCCAGAGACAGTGTTCCTTGGAAACACCATATATTTT.

The chain links TRBV18 to TRBJ1-5; D is perhaps TRBD1 (6 bases). Trimming removed 6 bases at V and 4 bases at J, with 16 bases between. The CDR3 contains 15 residues. Germline V gives CDR1 KGHSH, CDR2 LQKENI. The CDR3 DNA follows: TGTGCCAGCTCCCAGACAGGCGCTAAGAATCAGCCCCAGCATTTT. Translating it yields CASSQTGAKNQPQHF.

The rearrangement uses TRBV7-2 and TRBJ1-4; 8 bases agree with TRBD1. CDR3 size: 15 residues. The V gene's germline CDR1 is SGHTA and CDR2 FQGNSA. Unmatched junction bases numbered 6, after V lost 1 base and J lost 8 bases. CDR3 protein: CASSLVPTGDEKLFF. The CDR3 nucleotides read TGTGCCAGCAGCTTAGTGCCGACAGGGGACGAAAAACTGTTTTTT.

This sequence joins TRBV6-1 and TRBJ2-3, with D maybe TRBD1 (6 bases). Deletions cut 2 bases from V and 6 bases from J, with 15 bases between. CDR3 length equals 15 residues. Germline-derived CDR1 and CDR2 are MNHNS and SASEGT. CDR3 loop: CASSEMGPRGDTQYF. CDR3 DNA sequence: TGTGCCAGCAGTGAAATGGGACCGAGGGGGGATACGCAGTATTTT.

V usage is TRBV29-1 and J usage is TRBJ1-1; TRBD1 might be the D (6 bases). Germline CDR1 SQVTM, CDR2 ANQGSEA. V was cut by 4 bases and J by 5 bases, with 17 bases left in between. The CDR3 consists of 14 residues. The chain's CDR3 is CSVVFGQGWTEAFF. The CDR3 DNA reads as TGCAGCGTTGTATTTGGGCAGGGGTGGACTGAAGCTTTCTTT.

This clone has a single count. The chain couples TRBV6-1 to TRBJ2-7; 8 positions match TRBD2. V dropped 8 bases and J dropped 2; count of bases not matched to a gene: 5. Germline loops: CDR1 MNHNS, CDR2 SASEGT. The CDR3 covers 13 residues. Here the CDR3 DNA reads TGTGCCAGCGCTCGGGGGGGGGCCTACGAGCAGTACTTC. It yields the protein CASARGGAYEQYF.

There are a few counts of this clone. V is TRBV2 and J is TRBJ1-4; 8 positions agree with TRBD1. J was trimmed by 11 bases and V by 8 bases; bases with no gene match: 10. Germline lookup yields CDR1 SNHLY and CDR2 FYNNEI. The CDR3 contains 13 residues. This CDR3 reads CASSTGGAEKLFF. The CDR3 coding sequence is TGTGCCAGCTCCACAGGGGGAGCCGAGAAACTGTTTTTT.

The chain links TRBV7-9 to TRBJ2-3, with a possible D match to TRBD2 (6 bases). V dropped 3 bases and J dropped 0 bases, with 13 bases sitting between them. Germline lookup yields CDR1 SEHNR and CDR2 FQNEAQ (reference sequence). The CDR3 totals 16 residues. The CDR3 loop reads CASSFSGNPSTDTQYF. For the CDR3, the DNA is TGTGCCAGCAGCTTTAGCGGAAACCCTAGCACAGATACGCAGTATTTT.

This clone was observed a few times. The CDR3 loop reads CASSPLGQWGKLNTEAFF. CDR3 DNA: TGTGCCAGCAGCCCGTTGGGCCAATGGGGCAAATTGAACACTGAAGCTTTCTTT. The chain links TRBV7-9 to TRBJ1-1, with TRBD1 as a possible D gene (5 bases). The V end lost 5 bases, the J end lost 0 bases, and 22 bases lay between the germline ends. Germline V lookup: CDR1 SEHNR, CDR2 FQNEAQ (reference sequence). CDR3 length: 18 amino acids.

V and J are TRBV28 and TRBJ1-2; TRBD1 might be the D (6 bases). V lost 6 bases and J 4 bases, leaving 9 bases between the germline ends. The CDR3 loop spans 12 amino acids. Germline CDR1 and CDR2: MDHEN and SYDVKM. CDR3 in amino acids: CASSLDSYGYTF. CDR3 coding DNA: TGTGCCAGCAGCTTGGACAGCTATGGCTACACCTTC.

J is TRBJ2-7 and V is TRBV11-3, with TRBD1 as a possible D gene (6 bases). The CDR3 covers 15 residues. With 5 bases removed from V and 2 bases from J, the gap between germline ends came to 16 bases. Germline V CDR1 and CDR2: SGHNT, YENEEA. This CDR3 reads CASSPLRGSPYEQYF. The CDR3 region has the DNA TGTGCCAGCAGCCCGTTGAGGGGGTCTCCCTACGAGCAGTACTTC.

This chain links TRBV5-1 with TRBJ2-1; 7 bases align to TRBD2. Trimming at V came to 0 bases and at J to 0 bases, leaving 3 bases not matched to a gene. Germline V gene sequence: CDR1 SGHRS, CDR2 YFSETQ. The length of the CDR3 is 16 residues. The CDR3 loop is CASSLGRGTSYNEQFF. The CDR3 region has the DNA TGCGCCAGCAGCTTGGGGCGGGGGACCTCCTACAATGAGCAGTTCTTC.

The rearrangement links TRBV15 to TRBJ2-3; 7 nucleotides line up with TRBD2. The V and J ends lost 0 bases and 4 bases, in that order; junction bases with no gene match: 7. CDR1 is LNHNV and CDR2 is YYDKDF in the germline V gene (reference sequence). The length of the CDR3 is 16 residues. The CDR3 sequence: CATSREKGEGADTQYF. The CDR3 nucleotides read TGTGCCACCAGCAGAGAGAAAGGGGAGGGTGCAGATACGCAGTATTTT.

The chain combines TRBV11-3 with TRBJ2-7; 7 nucleotides align to TRBD1. The trim removed 4 bases at V and 0 bases at J, leaving 3 bases unmatched. Germline-derived CDR1 and CDR2 are SGHNT and YENEEA. CDR3 length: 14 residues. The CDR3 region is CASSWGTDSYEQYF. The CDR3, as DNA: TGTGCCAGCAGCTGGGGGACAGACTCCTACGAGCAGTACTTC.

This rearrangement joins TRBV28 to TRBJ2-2; 7 bases map to TRBD2. The CDR3 covers 15 residues. V lost 10 bases and J lost 4; bases outside the gene matches: 12. CDR1 and CDR2 from the germline V gene are MDHEN and SYDVKM. The CDR3 loop is CATKKVLAFTGELFF. In nucleotides, the CDR3 is TGTGCCACTAAAAAGGTACTAGCGTTCACCGGGGAGCTGTTTTTT.

The chain is built from TRBV27 and TRBJ2-3; a possible D gene is TRBD1 (6 bases). Germline values: CDR1 MNHEY, CDR2 SMNVEV (reference sequence). V shed 6 bases and J shed 0 bases, with 16 bases lying between them. This CDR3 comprises 16 residues. The CDR3 region is CASSQNRDTSTDTQYF. The CDR3 DNA is TGTGCCAGCAGCCAAAACCGGGACACTAGCACAGATACGCAGTATTTT.

V gene TRBV5-8 combines with J gene TRBJ2-2; TRBD1 matches 7 bases. The CDR3 loop spans 15 amino acids. J lost 7 bases, V lost 4 bases, and 10 bases had no gene match. Germline V gene lookup returns CDR1 SGHTS and CDR2 YDEGEE. This CDR3 is CASSDVPGGDGELFF. The CDR3 DNA reads TGTGCCAGCAGCGATGTCCCAGGGGGTGACGGGGAGCTGTTTTTT.

The V call is TRBV28, the J call TRBJ2-6; 9 nucleotides line up with TRBD1. CDR1 and CDR2 from the germline V gene are MDHEN and SYDVKM. The length of the CDR3 is 18 residues. Trimming at V came to 6 bases and at J to 0 bases, leaving 9 bases not matched to a gene. CDR3 sequence reads: CASRDSGTGYSGANVLTF. CDR3 bases: TGTGCCAGCAGAGACTCCGGGACAGGGTACTCTGGGGCCAACGTCCTGACTTTC.

J is TRBJ2-4 and V is TRBV2; TRBD2 matches 9 bases. V was clipped by 2 bases and J by 8 bases; unmatched bases: 7. The CDR3 length is 15 residues. Germline-derived CDR1 and CDR2 are SNHLY and FYNNEI. CDR3 protein: CASSEIAGDWDIQYF. The CDR3 DNA reads TGTGCCAGCAGTGAAATAGCGGGGGATTGGGACATTCAGTACTTC.

V and J are TRBV5-1 and TRBJ1-2; the match to TRBD1 covers 8 bases. V shed 3 bases and J 7 bases; nucleotides not matched to a gene: 8. The CDR3 totals 14 residues. Germline V CDR1 and CDR2: SGHRS, YFSETQ. The CDR3, as DNA: TGCGCCAGCAGCTCCGACAGGGGACAAGGTGGCTACACCTTC. The encoded protein is CASSSDRGQGGYTF.

The V gene is TRBV19, the J gene TRBJ2-1; the match to TRBD1 covers 7 bases. Germline V CDR1 and CDR2: LNHDA, SQIVND (reference sequence). Unmatched junction bases numbered 7, after V lost 7 bases and J lost 7 bases. This CDR3 region has 13 residues. In DNA, the CDR3 is TGTGCCAGTAATCAGAACAGGGGTAATGAGCAGTTCTTC. This translates into CASNQNRGNEQFF.

The gene calls are TRBV4-1 and TRBJ2-1; 10 nucleotides match TRBD1. The CDR3 extends over 16 amino acids. Germline CDR1 MGHRA, CDR2 YSYEKL. J gave up 4 bases and V 3 bases, and 6 bases lay outside the gene matches. The CDR3 DNA reads TGCGCCAGCAGCCAGGCTTGGACAGGGGGATACAATGAGCAGTTCTTC. Protein: CASSQAWTGGYNEQFF.

This clone has only a few counts. This chain connects TRBV12-5 to TRBJ2-7, with TRBD1 identical over 8 bases. The CDR3 totals 13 residues. Per germline, CDR1 LGHNT and CDR2 FRNRAP. With 2 bases clipped from V and 9 bases from J, the junction kept 6 bases outside the gene matches. In DNA form, the CDR3 reads TGTGCTAGTGGTTTGACTGACAGGGGATGGCAGTACTTC. Amino acid sequence: CASGLTDRGWQYF.

The chain employs TRBV7-9 and TRBJ1-1; possible D gene TRBD1, 5 bases. The CDR3 loop spans 13 amino acids. The germline CDR1 and CDR2 sequences are SEHNR and FQNEAQ (reference sequence). Trimming took 2 bases from V and 3 from J, leaving 7 bases between them. The CDR3 is CASSLQTDTEAFF. CDR3 in DNA: TGTGCCAGCAGCTTACAGACAGACACTGAAGCTTTCTTT.

The V call is TRBV5-8, the J call TRBJ2-3; TRBD1 matches 9 bases. The V gene's germline CDR1 is SGHTS and CDR2 YDEGEE. V was pared by 5 bases and J by 8 bases, with 12 bases of the junction left unmatched. The CDR3 extends over 15 amino acids. DNA of the CDR3: TGTGCCAGCAGTTACGGGGACAGGGTTTTGGGTACGCAGTATTTT. It specifies CASSYGDRVLGTQYF.

V and J are TRBV4-2 and TRBJ1-1, with a tentative D call TRBD1 (6 bases). Germline V CDR1 and CDR2: LGHNA, YNFKEQ. The CDR3 has 17 residues. Trimming pared 3 bases from V and 1 base from J, leaving 18 bases between. CDR3 bases: TGTGCCAGCAGCCACGGAACAGGGCTGAGAGGGAACACTGAAGCTTTCTTT. It codes for CASSHGTGLRGNTEAFF.

The chain employs TRBV6-5 and TRBJ1-1; D not certain. Between the trimmed V and J ends, which lost 0 bases and 3 bases, there was a span of 11 bases. Germline values: CDR1 MNHEY, CDR2 SVGAGI. The CDR3 contains 15 residues. CDR3 sequence reads: CASSYSPVFDTEAFF. In DNA form, the CDR3 reads TGTGCCAGCAGTTACTCTCCCGTTTTCGACACTGAAGCTTTCTTT.

This clone occurred a few times. The chain employs TRBV6-1 and TRBJ1-1; no clear D gene. Germline V gives CDR1 MNHNS, CDR2 SASEGT. CDR3 length equals 13 residues. The germline V and J ends were trimmed by 8 bases and 4 bases, with 14 bases remaining between them. This chain's CDR3 is CASDEQRGTEAFF. CDR3 DNA: TGTGCCAGCGATGAGCAACGGGGCACTGAAGCTTTCTTT.

The V gene is TRBV6-5, the J gene TRBJ2-5; 9 bases are a match to TRBD2. This CDR3 spans 15 amino acids. The V segment lost 1 base and the J segment 3 bases; nucleotides outside the gene matches: 3. The germline CDR1 and CDR2 sequences are MNHEY and SVGAGI. CDR3 in DNA: TGTGCCAGCAGTTACTACGGACTAGCGAAAGAGACCCAGTACTTC. This gives the protein CASSYYGLAKETQYF.